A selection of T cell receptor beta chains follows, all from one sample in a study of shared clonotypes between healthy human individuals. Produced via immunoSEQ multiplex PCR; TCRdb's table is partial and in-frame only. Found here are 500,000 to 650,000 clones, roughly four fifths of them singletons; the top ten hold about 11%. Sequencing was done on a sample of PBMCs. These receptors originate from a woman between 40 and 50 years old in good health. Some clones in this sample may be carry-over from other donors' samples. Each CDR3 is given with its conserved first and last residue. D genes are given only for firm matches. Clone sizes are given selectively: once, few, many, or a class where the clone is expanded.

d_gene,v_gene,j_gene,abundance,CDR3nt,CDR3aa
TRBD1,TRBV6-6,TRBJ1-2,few,TGTGCCAGCAGCCAGGGAGGGGGCGCGGGCTATGGCTACACCTTC,CASSQGGGAGYGYTF
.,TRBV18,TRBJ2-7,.,TGTGCCAGCTCCCCCAGGGAGCAGGTGGACTACGAGCAGTACTTC,CASSPREQVDYEQYF
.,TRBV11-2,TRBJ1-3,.,TGTGCCAGCGGCTCTACCGGAGGAAACACCATATATTTT,CASGSTGGNTIYF
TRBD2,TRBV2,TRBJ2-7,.,TGTGCCAGCAGTGGGGGACTAGCGGGAGGTTTGTACGAGCAGTACTTC,CASSGGLAGGLYEQYF
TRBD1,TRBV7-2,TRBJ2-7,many,TGTGCCAGCAGCCACCTTAGGGCAGGGGGCTTCTACGAGCAGTACTTC,CASSHLRAGGFYEQYF
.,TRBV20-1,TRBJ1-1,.,TGCAGTGCTAGAGATCTCATGGGAGCTTTCTTT,CSARDLMGAFF
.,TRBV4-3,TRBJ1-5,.,TGCGCCAGCAGCCAAAGTCTACAGGCGTCCCAGCATTTT,CASSQSLQASQHF
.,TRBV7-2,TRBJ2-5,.,TGTGCCACCAGAGGGGGAGGGGCAGTACAAGAGACCCAGTACTTC,CATRGGGAVQETQYF
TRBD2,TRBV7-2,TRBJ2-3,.,TGTGCCAGCAAAACCCGGGACTACACAGATACGCAGTATTTT,CASKTRDYTDTQYF
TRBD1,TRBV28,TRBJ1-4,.,TGTGCCAGCAGTTTATATGGAGGGGACAGGATTATAAAACTGTTTTTT,CASSLYGGDRIIKLFF
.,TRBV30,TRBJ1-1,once,TGTGCCTGGAGTGTACGATACAGCGGCATGAACACTGAAGCTTTCTTT,CAWSVRYSGMNTEAFF
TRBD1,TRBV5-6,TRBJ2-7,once,TGTGCCAGCAGCCCCCAGGGGGTAGGGCGCGGAGAGCAGTACTTC,CASSPQGVGRGEQYF
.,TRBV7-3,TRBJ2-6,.,TGTGCCAGCAGCCCGCGACAGACTTTCTCTGGGGCCAACGTCCTGACTTTC,CASSPRQTFSGANVLTF
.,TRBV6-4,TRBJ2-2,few,TGTGCCAGCAGTGACTCGGAGAACACCGGGGAGCTGTTTTTT,CASSDSENTGELFF
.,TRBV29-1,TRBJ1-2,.,TGCAGCGCTGACGACAGGCGGTCGAGTGGCTACACCTTC,CSADDRRSSGYTF
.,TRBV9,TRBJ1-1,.,TGTGCCAGCAGCGTAGGATCAGGAACTGAAGCTTTCTTT,CASSVGSGTEAFF
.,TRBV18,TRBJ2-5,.,TGTGCCAGCTCACCCCAACCCTGGCGGTGGGAGACCCAGTACTTC,CASSPQPWRWETQYF
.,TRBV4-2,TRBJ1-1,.,TGTGCCAGCAGCCAAGATTGGGGGTTTGACACTAAAGCTTTCTTT,CASSQDWGFDTKAFF
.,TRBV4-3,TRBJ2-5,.,TGCGCCAGCAGCCAACGCCACCAAGAGACCCAGTACTTC,CASSQRHQETQYF
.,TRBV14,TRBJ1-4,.,TGTGCCAGCAGGCGGGGGAGGAGTGAAAAACTGTTTTTT,CASRRGRSEKLFF
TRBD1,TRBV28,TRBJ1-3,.,TGTGCCAGCAGTTTACGGACAGGTGGAAACACCATATATTTT,CASSLRTGGNTIYF
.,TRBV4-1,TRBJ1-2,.,TGCGCCAGCAGCCAACAGTGGACGGCCTATGGCTACACCTTC,CASSQQWTAYGYTF
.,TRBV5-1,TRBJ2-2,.,TGCGCCAGCAGCTTGCTGAGCGCCCGAGACACCGGGGAGCTGTTTTTT,CASSLLSARDTGELFF
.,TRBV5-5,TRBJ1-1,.,TGTGCCAGCAGCCGCGCGGGGCACACTGAAGCTTTCTTT,CASSRAGHTEAFF
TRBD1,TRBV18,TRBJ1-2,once,TGTGCCAGCTCACCGCTAACTCCGGGACAGGGGATCCATGGCTACACCTTC,CASSPLTPGQGIHGYTF
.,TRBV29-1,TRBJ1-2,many,TGCAGCGTTGAGGCAGGGGCTAACTATGGCTACACCTTC,CSVEAGANYGYTF
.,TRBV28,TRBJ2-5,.,TGTGCCAGCAAAACGGTGGAGACCCAGTACTTC,CASKTVETQYF
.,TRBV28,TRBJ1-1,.,TGTGCCAGCACCCACGGCGGGGAAGAGGACACTGAAGCTTTCTTT,CASTHGGEEDTEAFF
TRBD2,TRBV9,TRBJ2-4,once,TGTGCCAGCAGCGTAAGCCCTAGCGGGAGGCAAGGCCGAGGGAACATTCAGTACTTC,CASSVSPSGRQGRGNIQYF
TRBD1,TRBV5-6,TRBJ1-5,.,TGTGCCCCCCAGGGGGGCGATCAGCCCCAGCATTTT,CAPQGGDQPQHF
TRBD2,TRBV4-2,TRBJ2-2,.,TGTGCCAGCAGCCCCCTTGGACTAGCGGGAGGCCGGGGCACCGGGGAGCTGTTTTTT,CASSPLGLAGGRGTGELFF
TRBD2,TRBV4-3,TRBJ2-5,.,TGCGCCAGCAGCCAAGATCTTACGGGAGGGAGTGAGACCCAGTACTTC,CASSQDLTGGSETQYF
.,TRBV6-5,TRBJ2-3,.,TGTGCCAGCAGAACGGGATTAGATACGCAGTATTTT,CASRTGLDTQYF
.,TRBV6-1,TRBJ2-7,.,TGTGCCAGCAGGGGCAGGGGAACGCACGAGCAGTACTTC,CASRGRGTHEQYF
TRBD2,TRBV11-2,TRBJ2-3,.,TGTGCCAGCAGCCTGGGACTAGCGGGAGGTAGGGCGGGAGATACGCAGTATTTT,CASSLGLAGGRAGDTQYF
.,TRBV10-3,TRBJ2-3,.,TGTGCCATCAGTGAGGAGCTAGGGTCGAATACGCAGTATTTT,CAISEELGSNTQYF
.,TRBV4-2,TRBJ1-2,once,TGTGCCAGCAGCCAAGATTTTGGGAGGGCCGTGGTCGATGGCTACACCTTC,CASSQDFGRAVVDGYTF
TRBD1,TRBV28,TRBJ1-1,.,TGTGCCAGCAACCTCGGGACAGATACTGAAGCTTTCTTT,CASNLGTDTEAFF
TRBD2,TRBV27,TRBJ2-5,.,TGTGCCACCAAAGCGGGAGGGGGACAGACCCAGTACTTC,CATKAGGGQTQYF